A single sample is the source of the 9 T cell receptor beta chains below, sequenced in a study of beta chain features in type 1 diabetes (dated by TCRdb to between 2017 and 2018). Study-wide findings and limitations: Type 1 diabetes patients showed a moderate but significant shortening of TCRB CDR3 length in all four CD4+ subsets.

For these receptors, no antigen is known. Library creation used the immunoSEQ multiplex PCR assay. The High Capacity cDNA Reverse Transcription Kit was used to reverse transcribe all of the isolated RNA, meaning that expressed TCRB transcripts were what got sequenced. TCRdb carries this immuneACCESS record with in-frame sequences only. Its versions omit some clonotypes, under half of them owing to an unresolved V gene in the studies checked, with the rest unexplained. Recorded for this sample are more than 250,000 clones; approximately 15% of them occurred a single time. The biggest ten clones account for less than 0.02% of the sample. The sequenced sample was naive CD4+ T cells from blood. The sample's cell subset or site label, in plain terms: true naive CD4+ T cells. The receptors derive from a man aged 18-30 years with type 1 diabetes.

This chain joins TRBV5-1 and TRBJ2-1; a possible D gene is TRBD2 (6 bases). Germline CDR1 is SGHRS and CDR2 is YFSETQ. This CDR3 region has 16 residues. V was clipped by 2 bases and J by 5 bases, with 17 bases between them. The CDR3 reads CASSFPRDSGDNEQFF. The CDR3 DNA follows: TGCGCCAGCAGCTTCCCCCGGGACTCGGGGGACAATGAGCAGTTCTTC.

This clone was seen a handful of times. The chain carries TRBV9 and TRBJ1-1; D possibly corresponds to TRBD1 (6 bases). This CDR3 region has 12 residues. Looked up from germline, CDR1 is SGDLS and CDR2 is YYNGEE. The germline V and J ends were trimmed by 5 bases and 5 bases, with 10 bases remaining between them. Here the CDR3 DNA reads TGTGCCAGCAGGGGTCAGGGGACTGAAGCTTTCTTT. It translates to CASRGQGTEAFF.

The chain links TRBV2 to TRBJ2-1; TRBD2 matches at 8 bases. The germline CDR1 and CDR2 sequences are SNHLY and FYNNEI. J lost 4 bases, V lost 6 bases, and 8 bases had no gene match. This CDR3 region has 15 residues. The CDR3 protein is CASSDLAGPYNEQFF. CDR3 in DNA: TGTGCCAGCAGCGACCTAGCGGGCCCGTACAATGAGCAGTTCTTC.

In this sample, this clone turned up a few times. V usage is TRBV27 and J usage is TRBJ1-6, with D unclear. Trimming pared 6 bases from V and 1 base from J, leaving 13 bases between. The CDR3 extends over 16 amino acids. Germline V gene lookup returns CDR1 MNHEY and CDR2 SMNVEV (reference sequence). The CDR3 region has the DNA TGTGCCAGCAGGCGGGGAGGGAGGTCCTATAATTCACCCCTCCACTTT. Its translation is CASRRGGRSYNSPLHF.

This clone was observed a handful of times. This rearrangement joins TRBV2 to TRBJ2-1; 13 nucleotides agree with TRBD2. The CDR3 consists of 14 residues. V lost 6 bases to trimming and J lost 15 bases; unmatched junction nucleotides: 11. In germline, CDR1 is SNHLY, CDR2 FYNNEI. CDR3 residues: CASRGPGLAGPAFF. CDR3 DNA sequence: TGTGCCAGCAGGGGGCCGGGACTAGCGGGGCCCGCGTTCTTC.

In its sample, this clone was seen a few times. This sequence joins TRBV30 and TRBJ2-1; D gene ambiguous. V lost 3 bases to trimming and J lost 4 bases, with 16 bases between them. Germline V gene sequence: CDR1 GTSNPN, CDR2 SVGIG (reference sequence). The CDR3 extends over 15 amino acids. This chain's CDR3 is CAWRKPQAHYNEQFF. CDR3 coding DNA: TGTGCCTGGAGAAAACCCCAGGCACATTACAATGAGCAGTTCTTC.

The rearrangement uses TRBV27 and TRBJ2-7; 7 bases line up with TRBD2. The ends lost 5 bases at V and 0 bases at J; junction bases unmatched: 7. CDR3 length: 15 residues. The germline V gene has CDR1 MNHEY and CDR2 SMNVEV (reference sequence). CDR3 nucleotides: TGTGCCAGCAGTGTCTATGGCGGGAGCTCCTACGAGCAGTACTTC. Translation gives CASSVYGGSSYEQYF.

The chain joins TRBV6-6 to TRBJ2-3; D is ambiguous. V shed 6 bases and J shed 5 bases, with 6 bases lying between them. The CDR3 runs 11 residues. Germline CDR1 and CDR2: MNHNY and SVGAGI (reference sequence). In nucleotides, the CDR3 is TGTGCCAGCAGGTCGAGAGATACGCAGTATTTT. Amino acids: CASRSRDTQYF.

Here the CDR3 reads CASSLRQGVGETQYF. CDR3 sequence (DNA): TGTGCCAGCAGCTTGCGACAGGGGGTTGGGGAGACCCAGTACTTC. The chain has TRBV5-4 and TRBJ2-5; 9 positions agree with TRBD1. The CDR3 is 15 residues long. V gave up 1 base and J gave up 5 bases; unmatched junction bases: 6. Per the germline V gene, CDR1 is SGHNT and CDR2 is YYREEE (reference sequence).